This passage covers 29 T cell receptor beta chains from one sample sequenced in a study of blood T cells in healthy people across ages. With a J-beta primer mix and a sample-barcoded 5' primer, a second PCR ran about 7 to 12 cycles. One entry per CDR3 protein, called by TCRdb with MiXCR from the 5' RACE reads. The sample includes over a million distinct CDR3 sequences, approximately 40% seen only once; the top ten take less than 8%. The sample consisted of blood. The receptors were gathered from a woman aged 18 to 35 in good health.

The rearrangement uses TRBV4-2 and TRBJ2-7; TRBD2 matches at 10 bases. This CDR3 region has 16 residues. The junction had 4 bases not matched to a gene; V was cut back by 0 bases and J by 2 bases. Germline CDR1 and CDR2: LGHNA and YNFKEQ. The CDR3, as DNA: TGTGCCAGCAGCCAAGAACCAGCGGGGGGGACCTACGAGCAGTACTTC. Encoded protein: CASSQEPAGGTYEQYF.

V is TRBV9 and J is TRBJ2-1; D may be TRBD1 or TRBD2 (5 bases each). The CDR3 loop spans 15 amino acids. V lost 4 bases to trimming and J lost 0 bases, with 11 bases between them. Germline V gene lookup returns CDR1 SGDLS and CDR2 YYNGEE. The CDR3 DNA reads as TGTGCCAGCAGCCCCCTCGGGGCCTCCTACAATGAGCAGTTCTTC. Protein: CASSPLGASYNEQFF.

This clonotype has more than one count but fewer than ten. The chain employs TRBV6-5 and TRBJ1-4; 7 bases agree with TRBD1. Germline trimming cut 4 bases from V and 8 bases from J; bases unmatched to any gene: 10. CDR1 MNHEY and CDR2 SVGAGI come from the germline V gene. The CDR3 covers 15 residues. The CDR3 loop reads CASSFLPGQIEKLFF. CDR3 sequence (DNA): TGTGCCAGCAGTTTTTTACCGGGACAGATCGAAAAACTGTTTTTT.

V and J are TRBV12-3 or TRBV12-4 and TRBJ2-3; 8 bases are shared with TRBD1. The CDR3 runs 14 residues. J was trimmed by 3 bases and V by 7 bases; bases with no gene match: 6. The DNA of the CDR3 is TGTGCCAGCACTACGGACAGGGCAACAGATACGCAGTATTTT. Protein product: CASTTDRATDTQYF.

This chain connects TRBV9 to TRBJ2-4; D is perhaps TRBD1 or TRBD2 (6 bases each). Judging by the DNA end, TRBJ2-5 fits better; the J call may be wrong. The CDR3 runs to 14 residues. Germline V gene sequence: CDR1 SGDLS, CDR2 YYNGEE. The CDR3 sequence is CASSPRGQEETQYF. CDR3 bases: TGTGCCAGCAGCCCCCGGGGGCAAGAGGAGACCCAGTACTTC.

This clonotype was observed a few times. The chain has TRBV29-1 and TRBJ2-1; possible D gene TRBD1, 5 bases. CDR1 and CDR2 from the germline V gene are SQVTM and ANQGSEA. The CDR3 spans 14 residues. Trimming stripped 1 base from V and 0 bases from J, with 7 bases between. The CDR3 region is CSVEGQSSYNEQFF. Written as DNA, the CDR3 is TGCAGCGTTGAAGGACAGTCCTCCTACAATGAGCAGTTCTTC.

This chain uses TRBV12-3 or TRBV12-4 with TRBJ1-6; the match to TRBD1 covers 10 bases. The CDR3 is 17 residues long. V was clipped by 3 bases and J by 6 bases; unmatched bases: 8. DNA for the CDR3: TGTGCCAGCAGTTTCTGGTGGAGGACAGGGGGTAATTCACCCCTCCACTTT. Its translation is CASSFWWRTGGNSPLHF.

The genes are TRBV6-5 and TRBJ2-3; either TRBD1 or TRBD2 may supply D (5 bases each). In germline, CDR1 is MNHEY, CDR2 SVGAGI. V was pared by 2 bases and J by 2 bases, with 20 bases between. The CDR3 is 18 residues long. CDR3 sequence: CASSYLLGTDGATDTQYF. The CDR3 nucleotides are TGTGCCAGCAGTTACCTATTAGGGACGGATGGGGCCACAGATACGCAGTATTTT.

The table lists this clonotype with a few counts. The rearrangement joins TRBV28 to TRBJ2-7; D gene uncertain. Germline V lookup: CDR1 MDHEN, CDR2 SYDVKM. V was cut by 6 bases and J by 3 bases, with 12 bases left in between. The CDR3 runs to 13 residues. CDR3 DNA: TGTGCCAGCAGCCCTCCCTCAGACTACGAGCAGTACTTC. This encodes CASSPPSDYEQYF.

The CDR3 spells CAWSVVRRAGGYTF. CDR3 sequence (DNA): TGTGCCTGGAGTGTGGTACGGAGGGCTGGTGGCTACACCTTC. The rearrangement uses TRBV30 and TRBJ1-2; D gene unclear. Trimming took off 0 bases at V and 7 bases at J, with 15 bases between the two ends. Germline V lookup: CDR1 GTSNPN, CDR2 SVGIG (reference sequence). The CDR3 runs to 14 residues.

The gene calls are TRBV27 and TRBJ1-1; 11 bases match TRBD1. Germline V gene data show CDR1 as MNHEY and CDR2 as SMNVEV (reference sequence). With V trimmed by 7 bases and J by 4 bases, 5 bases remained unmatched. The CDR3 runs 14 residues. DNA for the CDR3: TGTGCCAGCAACGGGGACAGGGGGGTCACTGAAGCTTTCTTT. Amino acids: CASNGDRGVTEAFF.

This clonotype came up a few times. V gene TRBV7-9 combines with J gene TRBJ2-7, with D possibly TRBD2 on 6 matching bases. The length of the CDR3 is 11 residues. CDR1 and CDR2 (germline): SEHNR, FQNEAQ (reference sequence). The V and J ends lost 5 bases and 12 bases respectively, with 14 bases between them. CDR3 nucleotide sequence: TGTGCCAGCAGCCGCGGGGCAGGGTTGTACTTC. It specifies CASSRGAGLYF.

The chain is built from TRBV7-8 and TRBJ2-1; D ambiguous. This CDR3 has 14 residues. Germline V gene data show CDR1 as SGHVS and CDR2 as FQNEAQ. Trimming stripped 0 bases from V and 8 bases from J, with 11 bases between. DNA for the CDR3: TGTGCCAGCAGCTTAGCAGGAGTCTATGATGAGCAGTTCTTC. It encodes CASSLAGVYDEQFF.

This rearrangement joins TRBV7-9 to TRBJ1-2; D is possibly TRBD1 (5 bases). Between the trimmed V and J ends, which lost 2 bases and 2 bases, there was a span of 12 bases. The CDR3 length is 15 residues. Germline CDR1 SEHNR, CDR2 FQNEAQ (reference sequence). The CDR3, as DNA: TGTGCCAGCAGCTTACAGGATGAGGGGAACTATGGCTACACCTTC. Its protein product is CASSLQDEGNYGYTF. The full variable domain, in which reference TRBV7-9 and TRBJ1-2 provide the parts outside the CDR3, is DTGVSQNPRHKITKRGQNVTFRCDPISEHNRLYWYRQTLGQGPEFLTYFQNEAQLEKSRLLSDRFSAERPKGSFSTLEIQRTEQGDSAMYLCASSLQDEGNYGYTFGSGTRLTVV.

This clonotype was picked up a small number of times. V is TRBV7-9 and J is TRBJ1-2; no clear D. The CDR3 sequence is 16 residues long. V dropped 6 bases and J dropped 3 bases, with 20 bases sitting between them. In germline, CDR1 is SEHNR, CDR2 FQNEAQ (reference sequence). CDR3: CASRKARVGIDYGYTF. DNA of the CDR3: TGTGCCAGCAGAAAAGCCCGGGTAGGGATTGACTATGGCTACACCTTC.

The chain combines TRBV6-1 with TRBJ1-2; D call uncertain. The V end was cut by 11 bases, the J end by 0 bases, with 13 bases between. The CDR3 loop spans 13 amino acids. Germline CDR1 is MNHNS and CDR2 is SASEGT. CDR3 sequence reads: CAANSPANYGYTF. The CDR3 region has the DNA TGTGCCGCAAATAGCCCGGCTAACTATGGCTACACCTTC.

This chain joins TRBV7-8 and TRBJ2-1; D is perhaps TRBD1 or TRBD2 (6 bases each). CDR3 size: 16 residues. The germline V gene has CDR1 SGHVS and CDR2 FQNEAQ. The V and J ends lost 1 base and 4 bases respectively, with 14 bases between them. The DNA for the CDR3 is TGTGCCAGCAGCTTAGTGGGGGGCCCGCTATACAATGAGCAGTTCTTC. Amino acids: CASSLVGGPLYNEQFF.

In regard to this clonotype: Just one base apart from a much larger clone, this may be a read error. CDR3 region: CASSPGSSSYNEQYF. In nucleotides, the CDR3 is TGTGCCAGCAGCCCCGGGAGTAGCTCCTACAATGAGCAGTACTTC. The chain is built from TRBV7-3 and TRBJ2-1; weak D call: TRBD2 (6 bases). The J call is doubtful: the DNA matches TRBJ2-7 better. The CDR3 contains 15 residues. Germline lookup yields CDR1 SGHTA and CDR2 FQGTGA.

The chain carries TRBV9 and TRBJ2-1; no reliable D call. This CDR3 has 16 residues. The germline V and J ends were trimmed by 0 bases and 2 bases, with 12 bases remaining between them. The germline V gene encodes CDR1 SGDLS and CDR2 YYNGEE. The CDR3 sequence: CASSVVGGSTYNEQFF. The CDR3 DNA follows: TGTGCCAGCAGCGTAGTAGGCGGCTCCACCTACAATGAGCAGTTCTTC.

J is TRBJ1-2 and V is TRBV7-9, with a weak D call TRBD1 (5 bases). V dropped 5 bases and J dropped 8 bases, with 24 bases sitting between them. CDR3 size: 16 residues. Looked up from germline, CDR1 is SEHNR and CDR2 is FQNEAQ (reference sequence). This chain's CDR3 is CASSPRGREARLGYTF. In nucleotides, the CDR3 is TGTGCCAGCAGCCCCCGGGGGAGGGAAGCACGGCTCGGCTACACCTTC.

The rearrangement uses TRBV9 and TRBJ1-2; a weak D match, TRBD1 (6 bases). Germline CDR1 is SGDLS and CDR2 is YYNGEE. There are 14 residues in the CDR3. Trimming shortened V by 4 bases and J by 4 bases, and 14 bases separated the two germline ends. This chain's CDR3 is CASSQRTASYGYTF. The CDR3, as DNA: TGTGCCAGCAGCCAGCGGACAGCCTCCTATGGCTACACCTTC.

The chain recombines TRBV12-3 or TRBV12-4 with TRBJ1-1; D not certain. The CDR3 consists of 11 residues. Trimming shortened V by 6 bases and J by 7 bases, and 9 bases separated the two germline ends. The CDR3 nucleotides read TGTGCCAGCAGAGCCAGAAGTGAAGCTTTCTTT. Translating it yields CASRARSEAFF.

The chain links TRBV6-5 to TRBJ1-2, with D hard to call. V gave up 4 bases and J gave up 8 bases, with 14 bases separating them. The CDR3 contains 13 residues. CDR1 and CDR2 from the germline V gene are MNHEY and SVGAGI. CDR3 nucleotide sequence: TGTGCCAGCAGTTCGCCCTGGGGAGGGGGCTACACCTTC. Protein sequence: CASSSPWGGGYTF.

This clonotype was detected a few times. The CDR3 reads CASSMTGGQYF. CDR3 bases: TGTGCCAGCAGTATGACAGGGGGGCAGTACTTC. The chain has TRBV12-3 or TRBV12-4 and TRBJ2-7; 9 bases map to TRBD1. V was pared by 5 bases and J by 9 bases, with 2 bases of the junction left unmatched. This CDR3 contains 11 residues.

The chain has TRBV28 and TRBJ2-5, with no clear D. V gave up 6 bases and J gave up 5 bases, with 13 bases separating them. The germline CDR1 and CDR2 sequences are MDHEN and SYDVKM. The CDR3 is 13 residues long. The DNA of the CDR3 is TGTGCCAGCAGCATTTGGGCCACGGAGACCCAGTACTTC. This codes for CASSIWATETQYF.

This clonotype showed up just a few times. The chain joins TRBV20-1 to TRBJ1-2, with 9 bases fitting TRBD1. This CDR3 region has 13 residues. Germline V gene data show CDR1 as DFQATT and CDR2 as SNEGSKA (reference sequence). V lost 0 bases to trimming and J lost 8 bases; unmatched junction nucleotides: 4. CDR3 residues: CSARDRTGEGYTF. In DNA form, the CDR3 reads TGCAGTGCTAGAGACCGGACAGGGGAAGGCTACACCTTC.

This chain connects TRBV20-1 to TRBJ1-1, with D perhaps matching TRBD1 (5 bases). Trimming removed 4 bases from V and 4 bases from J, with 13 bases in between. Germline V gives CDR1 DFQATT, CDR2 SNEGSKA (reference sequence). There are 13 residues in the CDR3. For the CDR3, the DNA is TGCAGTGCTACCCGAGGGGTGGGCACTGAAGCTTTCTTT. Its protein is CSATRGVGTEAFF.

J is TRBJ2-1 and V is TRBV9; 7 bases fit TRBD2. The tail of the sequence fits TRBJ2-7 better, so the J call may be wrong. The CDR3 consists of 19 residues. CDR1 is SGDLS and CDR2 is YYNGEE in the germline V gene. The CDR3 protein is CASSVGQGGTLSSYNEQYF. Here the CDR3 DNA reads TGTGCCAGCAGCGTAGGTCAGGGAGGGACCCTTAGCTCCTACAATGAGCAGTACTTC.

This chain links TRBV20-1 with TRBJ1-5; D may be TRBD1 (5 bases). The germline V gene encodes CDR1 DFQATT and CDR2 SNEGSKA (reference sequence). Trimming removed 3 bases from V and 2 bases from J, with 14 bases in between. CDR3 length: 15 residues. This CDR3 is CSASRESIGNQPQHF. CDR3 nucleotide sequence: TGCAGTGCTAGCAGGGAAAGTATTGGCAATCAGCCCCAGCATTTT.